The rows below give T cell receptor beta chains drawn from one sample of a study of blood T cell repertoires in COVID-19. Using immunoSEQ multiplex PCR, the repertoire was profiled, and TCRdb retains in-frame clones only, with some absent. The table lists under 200,000 clones, approximately 83% of them singletons. Sample: peripheral blood. Every receptor here comes from a woman aged 55-75 years with acute or convalescent COVID-19. The CDR3 runs from the conserved cysteine through the conserved F or W. Fields, in order: CDR3 protein, CDR3 DNA, V gene, clone size, J gene, D gene. D genes are given only for firm matches. A clone size is listed for some rows: how often the clone was seen (once, few, many), or a class if it is expanded.

CASRRTGTNYGYTF | TGTGCCAGCAGGCGGACAGGGACTAACTATGGCTACACCTTC | TRBV6-5 | NA | TRBJ1-2 | TRBD1
CASSLKTGGQDEQYF | TGTGCCAGCAGCTTAAAAACGGGGGGGCAGGACGAGCAGTACTTC | TRBV7-3 | few | TRBJ2-7 | TRBD2
CASSQGQRETEAFF | TGCGCCAGCAGCCAGGGACAGAGGGAGACTGAAGCTTTCTTT | TRBV5-1 | NA | TRBJ1-1 | TRBD1
CASSPGTWRNQPQHF | TGTGCCAGCAGTCCCGGGACATGGCGCAATCAGCCCCAGCATTTT | TRBV28 | NA | TRBJ1-5 | NA
CASSLLGREYTF | TGTGCCAGCAGTTTATTAGGGAGGGAATACACCTTC | TRBV27 | NA | TRBJ1-2 | NA
CASSLTLAGNEQFF | TGTGCCAGCAGCTTGACCCTAGCGGGGAATGAGCAGTTCTTC | TRBV5-4 | NA | TRBJ2-1 | TRBD2
CASSYTGSGNTIYF | TGTGCCAGCAGTTACACAGGCTCTGGAAACACCATATATTTT | TRBV6-5 | NA | TRBJ1-3 | NA
CASRSGGFGYTF | TGTGCCAGCAGGTCCGGGGGATTCGGCTACACCTTC | TRBV28 | NA | TRBJ1-2 | NA
CASSQEVDGGAADTQYF | TGCGCCAGCAGCCAAGAGGTGGACGGGGGGGCCGCAGATACGCAGTATTTT | TRBV4-3 | NA | TRBJ2-3 | TRBD2
CASSGGTGGRETQYF | TGCGCCAGCAGCGGGGGGACAGGGGGCCGAGAGACCCAGTACTTC | TRBV5-1 | once | TRBJ2-5 | TRBD1
CASSPQGGQPQHF | TGTGCCAGCTCACCACAGGGAGGACAGCCCCAGCATTTT | TRBV18 | NA | TRBJ1-5 | NA
CASSMYGNQPQHF | TGTGCCAGTAGTATGTACGGGAATCAGCCCCAGCATTTT | TRBV19 | few | TRBJ1-5 | NA
CATSREYDRSQPQHF | TGTGCCACCAGCAGAGAGTATGATCGGAGTCAGCCCCAGCATTTT | TRBV15 | NA | TRBJ1-5 | NA
CASSSGSNYGYTF | TGTGCCAGCAGTTCAGGGTCCAACTATGGCTACACCTTC | TRBV28 | NA | TRBJ1-2 | NA
CASSGLAVYNEQFF | TGTGCCAGCTCGGGACTAGCGGTCTACAATGAGCAGTTCTTC | TRBV6-5 | NA | TRBJ2-1 | TRBD2
CASSDSLGTEGNQPQHF | TGTGCCAGCAGTGACTCGTTAGGGACTGAGGGCAATCAGCCCCAGCATTTT | TRBV6-4 | NA | TRBJ1-5 | NA
CASSLAGVTEAFF | TGTGCCAGCAGCTTAGCAGGGGTGACTGAAGCTTTCTTT | TRBV7-2 | NA | TRBJ1-1 | NA
CAWSGLQGYNSPLHF | TGTGCCTGGAGTGGTCTTCAGGGGTATAATTCACCCCTCCACTTT | TRBV30 | once | TRBJ1-6 | NA
CASLTSGGAYNEQFF | TGTGCCAGTTTGACTAGCGGGGGGGCCTACAATGAGCAGTTCTTC | TRBV19 | NA | TRBJ2-1 | TRBD2
CAWSEQHTDTQYF | TGTGCCTGGAGTGAACAGCACACAGATACGCAGTATTTT | TRBV30 | few | TRBJ2-3 | NA
CASSLPPGTDRYGYTF | TGTGCCAGCAGCTTGCCCCCGGGGACAGACAGATATGGCTACACCTTC | TRBV7-9 | NA | TRBJ1-2 | TRBD1
CASSQGTGTSGGEQYF | TGCGCCAGCAGCCAAGGAACAGGGACTAGCGGGGGGGAGCAGTACTTC | TRBV4-3 | NA | TRBJ2-7 | TRBD2
CASSLDRMSSPLHF | TGTGCCAGCAGCCTCGACAGAATGTCATCACCCCTCCACTTT | TRBV28 | once | TRBJ1-6 | NA
CASSRRGPSYNEQFF | TGTGCCAGCAGCCGGCGGGGACCCTCCTACAATGAGCAGTTCTTC | TRBV3-1/TRBV3-2 | NA | TRBJ2-1 | NA
CASSLSRGIGNTIYF | TGTGCCAGCAGTTTATCACGGGGGATTGGAAACACCATATATTTT | TRBV28 | NA | TRBJ1-3 | NA
CAASGRGKETQYF | TGTGCCGCCTCGGGCAGGGGGAAGGAGACCCAGTACTTC | TRBV10-3 | NA | TRBJ2-5 | TRBD1
CASTSPRGSYNSPLHF | TGTGCCAGCACCTCACCACGGGGGTCCTATAATTCACCCCTCCACTTT | TRBV28 | NA | TRBJ1-6 | NA
CASSQPGLAGGMNTGELFF | TGCGCCAGCAGCCAGCCGGGACTAGCGGGGGGGATGAACACCGGGGAGCTGTTTTTT | TRBV4-1 | NA | TRBJ2-2 | TRBD2
CASKKDRGYEQYF | TGTGCCAGCAAAAAGGACAGGGGCTACGAGCAGTACTTC | TRBV7-2 | NA | TRBJ2-7 | TRBD1